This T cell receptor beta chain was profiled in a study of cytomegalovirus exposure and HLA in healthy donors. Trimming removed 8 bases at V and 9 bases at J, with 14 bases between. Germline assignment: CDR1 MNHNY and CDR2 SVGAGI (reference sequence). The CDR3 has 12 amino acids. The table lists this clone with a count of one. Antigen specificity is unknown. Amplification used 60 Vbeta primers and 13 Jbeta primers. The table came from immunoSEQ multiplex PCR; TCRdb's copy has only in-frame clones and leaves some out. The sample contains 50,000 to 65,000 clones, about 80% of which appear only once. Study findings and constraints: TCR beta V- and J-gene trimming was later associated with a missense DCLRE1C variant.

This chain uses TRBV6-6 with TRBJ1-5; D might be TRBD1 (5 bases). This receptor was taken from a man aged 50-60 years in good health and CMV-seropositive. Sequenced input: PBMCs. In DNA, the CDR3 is TGTGCCAGCGGGTACGGACACTTGCCCCAGCATTTT. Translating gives CASGYGHLPQHF.